These T cell receptor beta chains were read from a single sample in a study of regulatory T cells in long-lasting Graves disease. TCRdb re-called the multiplex PCR reads with MiXCR, one entry per CDR3 protein. This sample has approximately 350,000 distinct CDR3 sequences; over 15% occur once, and the top ten carry roughly 30%. In addition, the sample was reused for a study of T cells in Graves' hyperthyroidism and ophthalmopathy.

Sequences were derived from peripheral blood mononuclear cells (PBMCs), sampled at new diagnosis, from a patient treated with antithyroid drugs. These TCRs come from a man aged 35 to 55 with Graves disease. Each CDR3 is given without its conserved first and last residue. D genes are given only for firm matches.

d_gene,j_gene,v_gene,CDR3aa
TRBD2,TRBJ2-7,TRBV9,ASTPSLGGGEQY
TRBD1,TRBJ2-7,TRBV28,ASSPGQGITAYEQY
-,TRBJ2-5,TRBV5-1,ASSLGLTQY
TRBD1,TRBJ2-2,TRBV27,ASSLNRGSTGELF
TRBD1,TRBJ1-6,TRBV5-1,TSSWGQGGLGSPLH
-,TRBJ1-3,TRBV4-1,ASSRRATGNTIY
-,TRBJ2-2,TRBV12-3/TRBV12-4,ASRNTGELF
-,TRBJ1-4,TRBV6-5,ASSYRRGEKLF
TRBD1,TRBJ1-4,TRBV10-3,AISESRTGYEKLF
-,TRBJ2-5,TRBV5-4,ASSSPAGQETQY
-,TRBJ2-3,TRBV28,ASSPLRGTDTQY
TRBD2,TRBJ2-3,TRBV20-1,SATLAGDFLTRTDTQY
TRBD1,TRBJ1-2,TRBV7-8,ASSLNRGSYT
-,TRBJ2-1,TRBV18,ASSPPGRNNEQF
TRBD2,TRBJ2-5,TRBV28,ASKPDRGGVLEDQY
-,TRBJ1-2,TRBV7-2,ASRSLAGGNYGYT
TRBD2,TRBJ2-7,TRBV2,ASSVSGGFMNEQY
-,TRBJ2-2,TRBV24-1,ATSAVRGDGTGELF
-,TRBJ2-5,TRBV2,ASSDVGRETQY
TRBD2,TRBJ2-1,TRBV19,ASSIALAGGWDEQF
-,TRBJ1-5,TRBV20-1,SASGGPRQPQH
TRBD2,TRBJ2-5,TRBV29-1,SVERGGGETQY
-,TRBJ1-1,TRBV30,AWRWVGGITEAF
-,TRBJ1-1,TRBV20-1,SARVQPKNTEAF
TRBD1,TRBJ1-5,TRBV19,ASVGTGYSNQPQH
-,TRBJ1-5,TRBV7-8,ASSLLGYSNQPQH
-,TRBJ1-6,TRBV12-3/TRBV12-4,ASSDNSIGLPLH
-,TRBJ2-5,TRBV20-1,SARGLHSFQETQY
TRBD2,TRBJ2-3,TRBV3-1,ASSQGVLAAVSDTQY
-,TRBJ2-2,TRBV20-1,SATAGATDKGELF
-,TRBJ1-4,TRBV20-1,SASPLGGADEKLF
-,TRBJ1-4,TRBV5-1,ASSFGGGNEKLF
TRBD2,TRBJ2-1,TRBV7-2,ASSLASLAGGQGEQF
-,TRBJ2-3,TRBV5-6,ASSLGRRSTQY
TRBD1,TRBJ2-3,TRBV30,AWHGQGTDTQY
-,TRBJ2-3,TRBV28,ASTYLLTDTQY
-,TRBJ1-3,TRBV7-9,ASSLGPFGNTIY
-,TRBJ2-2,TRBV29-1,SVEDRAYTGELF
TRBD2,TRBJ2-1,TRBV20-1,SPRSPGGPHNEQF
-,TRBJ2-7,TRBV5-1,ASSLMGDEQY
-,TRBJ2-4,TRBV2,ASSTGMGIQY
-,TRBJ2-7,TRBV29-1,SVSTGRSSYEQY
-,TRBJ2-1,TRBV2,ASSVQGSYNEQF
-,TRBJ1-5,TRBV4-3,ASSQEFGYSNQPQH
-,TRBJ2-7,TRBV3-1,ASSQVGRGDSYEQY
-,TRBJ2-5,TRBV3-1,ASSQVKETQY
TRBD2,TRBJ2-3,TRBV11-2,ASSFLLAGPDTQY
-,TRBJ2-2,TRBV24-1,ATSDLRRGSAGELF
-,TRBJ1-2,TRBV20-1,SAPPLGWDGYT
-,TRBJ2-3,TRBV10-3,ATMGGDTQY
-,TRBJ2-5,TRBV7-9,ASRGAGRRQETQY
-,TRBJ1-5,TRBV11-2,ASSLGDSPGQPQH
-,TRBJ1-4,TRBV12-3/TRBV12-4,ASSLSPANEKLF
TRBD1,TRBJ1-1,TRBV7-8,ASSPWTGVDTEAF
TRBD2,TRBJ2-1,TRBV10-3,AISEPGLVLNEQL
-,TRBJ1-4,TRBV18,ASSPPGVEKLF